This TCR beta chain was sequenced for a study of blood T cell repertoires in COVID-19. Looking at the study overall: The origin of the acute and convalescent COVID-19 samples was the United States, Italy and Spain. PBMCs, B-cell-depleted T cells, or T cells were the source of the cDNA or gDNA that made up the material.

The CDR3 runs to 15 residues. V lost 0 bases, J lost 3 bases, and 6 bases stayed unmatched. Per the germline V gene, CDR1 is SGHRS and CDR2 is YFSETQ. Source study methods: Reference gene primer amplification gave estimated nucleated cell counts. Data came from immunoSEQ multiplex PCR; TCRdb stores just in-frame clones and leaves some out. V, J and clone size reflect that table, while D and trimming were determined from the DNA. This table has approximately 180,000 clones, about nine tenths appearing once. This TCR was sampled from a man in his fifties with acute or convalescent COVID-19. The rearrangement links TRBV5-1 to TRBJ2-7, with 7 bases matching TRBD1. The material sequenced was peripheral blood. CDR3 sequence (DNA): TGCGCCAGCAGCTTGGATGGGACAGTGATCTACGAGCAGTACTTC. Amino acids: CASSLDGTVIYEQYF.